These 25 T cell receptor beta chains came from one sample sequenced in a study of cytomegalovirus exposure and HLA in healthy donors (dated by TCRdb to 2016 to 2017). Preparation of the library involved the immunoSEQ multiplex PCR assay. The multiplex PCR relied on a mix of 60 forward primers for TCR Vbeta segments and 13 reverse primers for TCR Jbeta segments. TCRdb carries this immuneACCESS record with in-frame sequences only. Its versions omit some clonotypes, under half of them owing to an unresolved V gene in the studies checked, with the rest unexplained. This sample holds over 95,000 clones; around three quarters were observed only once. In total, the top ten clones hold 2% to 2.5% of the sample. The material sequenced was PBMCs. The receptor source for this set is a human donor in good health.

The CDR3 sequence is CASSPQTGGRDGYTF. DNA for the CDR3: TGTGCCAGCAGTCCTCAGACAGGGGGCAGGGATGGCTACACCTTC. The chain couples TRBV6-1 to TRBJ1-2, with TRBD1 matching over 10 bases. Germline loops: CDR1 MNHNS, CDR2 SASEGT. Unmatched junction bases numbered 9, after V lost 5 bases and J lost 6 bases. The CDR3 sequence is 15 residues long.

The chain carries TRBV19 and TRBJ1-3, with 8 bases aligning to TRBD1. Trimming cost V 6 bases and J 0 bases; bases outside gene matches: 4. The length of the CDR3 is 15 residues. Germline CDR1 and CDR2: LNHDA and SQIVND (reference sequence). The CDR3 loop reads CASRRTGTSGNTIYF. The CDR3 coding sequence is TGTGCCAGTAGAAGGACAGGGACCTCTGGAAACACCATATATTTT.

CDR3 amino acids: CASSATGNSGNTIYF. In DNA, the CDR3 is TGTGCCAGCAGCGCGACAGGGAACTCTGGAAACACCATATATTTT. The genes are TRBV9 and TRBJ1-3, with 7 positions matching TRBD1. The CDR3 covers 15 residues. V was pared by 3 bases and J by 0 bases, with 3 bases of the junction left unmatched. CDR1 SGDLS and CDR2 YYNGEE come from the germline V gene. Full variable domain (remainder filled in from reference TRBV9 and TRBJ1-3): DSGVTQTPKHLITATGQRVTLRCSPRSGDLSVYWYQQSLDQGLQFLIQYYNGEERAKGNILERFSAQQFPDLHSELNLSSLELGDSALYFCASSATGNSGNTIYFGEGSWLTVV.

The gene calls are TRBV6-5 and TRBJ1-1; D call uncertain. This CDR3 is built from 14 residues. V lost 0 bases to trimming and J lost 6 bases, with 11 bases between them. The V gene's germline CDR1 is MNHEY and CDR2 SVGAGI. DNA for the CDR3: TGTGCCAGCAGTTACTCGATCTTGGAGGCTGAAGCTTTCTTT. It is translated as CASSYSILEAEAFF.

The J gene is TRBJ1-2, the V gene TRBV5-1; D is unresolved. The CDR3 sequence is 16 residues long. The V and J ends lost 0 bases and 2 bases respectively, with 14 bases between them. From germline, CDR1 is SGHRS and CDR2 YFSETQ. The CDR3 here is CASSLAPTTLNYGYTF. CDR3 bases: TGCGCCAGCAGCTTGGCCCCAACGACTTTAAACTATGGCTACACCTTC.

The chain is built from TRBV2 and TRBJ2-1; TRBD1 agrees at 10 bases. The germline V gene has CDR1 SNHLY and CDR2 FYNNEI. The J segment lost 6 bases and the V segment lost 5 bases, leaving 7 bases of the junction unmatched. This CDR3 region has 15 residues. This CDR3 reads CASSRPGQGINEQFF. The CDR3 bases are TGTGCCAGCAGTCGGCCGGGACAGGGGATCAATGAGCAGTTCTTC.

The CDR3: CASSVGSRWPGYNEQFF. CDR3 DNA: TGTGCCAGCAGCGTAGGTTCCCGGTGGCCCGGGTACAATGAGCAGTTCTTC. This sequence joins TRBV9 and TRBJ2-1; D gene unclear. The germline V gene has CDR1 SGDLS and CDR2 YYNGEE. This CDR3 has 17 residues. The germline V and J ends were trimmed by 0 bases and 4 bases, with 17 bases remaining between them.

The J gene is TRBJ1-5, the V gene TRBV5-6; 7 bases match TRBD1. This CDR3 is 14 amino acids long. V lost 0 bases and J lost 4; bases outside the gene matches: 1. The V gene's germline CDR1 is SGHDT and CDR2 YYEEEE. The CDR3 bases are TGTGCCAGCAGCTTGGGGACAGGTAATCAGCCCCAGCATTTT. It yields the protein CASSLGTGNQPQHF.

As regards this clone: Compared with germline, one end of the junction differs, possibly owing to a read error. Here the CDR3 reads CASRDRGAWAF. For the CDR3, the DNA is TGTGCCAGTAGGGACAGGGGCGCTTGGGCCTTC. The chain uses TRBV27 and TRBJ1-2; 10 bases align to TRBD1. The CDR3 totals 11 residues. CDR1 and CDR2 (germline): MNHEY, SMNVEV (reference sequence).

The chain employs TRBV6-1 and TRBJ2-1; 7 positions agree with TRBD1. Unmatched junction bases numbered 7, after V lost 8 bases and J lost 3 bases. Germline V lookup: CDR1 MNHNS, CDR2 SASEGT. The CDR3 has 14 amino acids. The CDR3 DNA is TGTGCCAGCCAATGGACAGGAAACTACAATGAGCAGTTCTTC. It encodes CASQWTGNYNEQFF.

This clone was recorded a few times. The CDR3 DNA follows: TGTGCCATCGGGGGGGACTATACCTACGAGCAGTACTTC. Translated, it gives CAIGGDYTYEQYF. V and J are TRBV10-3 and TRBJ2-7; TRBD2 aligns across 7 bases. Germline CDR1 is ENHRY and CDR2 is SYGVKD. V dropped 8 bases and J dropped 2; count of bases not matched to a gene: 6. CDR3 length: 13 residues.

This rearrangement joins TRBV10-2 to TRBJ2-7; 7 positions agree with TRBD2. CDR1 is WSHSY, CDR2 SAAADI, per germline. The length of the CDR3 is 13 residues. Trimming at V came to 5 bases and at J to 4 bases, leaving 5 bases not matched to a gene. The chain's CDR3 is CASSLGLLYEQYF. CDR3 nucleotides: TGCGCCAGCAGTCTGGGACTACTTTACGAGCAGTACTTC.

This rearrangement joins TRBV30 to TRBJ2-5; a possible D gene is TRBD1 (6 bases). Germline V gene lookup returns CDR1 GTSNPN and CDR2 SVGIG (reference sequence). Trimming stripped 1 base from V and 0 bases from J, with 12 bases between. The CDR3 runs 15 residues. The CDR3 sequence is CAWSADRPYQETQYF. Here the CDR3 DNA reads TGTGCCTGGAGTGCCGACAGGCCGTACCAAGAGACCCAGTACTTC.

This chain connects TRBV5-1 to TRBJ2-5; D gene uncertain. Per germline, CDR1 SGHRS and CDR2 YFSETQ. This CDR3 comprises 14 residues. Trimming pared 4 bases from V and 1 base from J, leaving 11 bases between. CDR3 in amino acids: CASSAGSFQETQYF. Here the CDR3 DNA reads TGCGCCAGCAGCGCAGGTTCATTCCAAGAGACCCAGTACTTC.

The chain joins TRBV5-4 to TRBJ2-1; D is perhaps TRBD2 (5 bases). V was clipped by 4 bases and J by 7 bases, with 15 bases between them. This CDR3 comprises 14 residues. CDR1 is SGHNT, CDR2 YYREEE, per germline (reference sequence). The CDR3 region has the DNA TGTGCCAGCAGCGATGGCATAGCGAGGAATGAGCAGTTCTTC. Translation gives CASSDGIARNEQFF.

The genes are TRBV5-1 and TRBJ2-2; tentatively, D is TRBD1 (6 bases). The germline V gene encodes CDR1 SGHRS and CDR2 YFSETQ. Trimming removed 5 bases from V and 2 bases from J, with 16 bases in between. The CDR3 runs to 16 residues. CDR3 nucleotides: TGCGCCAGCAGTCAGGCCCAGGGGTCAAACACCGGGGAGCTGTTTTTT. It is translated as CASSQAQGSNTGELFF.

For this clone: Other DNA sequences in this sample translate to the same CDR3. The chain has TRBV20-1 and TRBJ1-1, with D unresolved. Germline CDR1 and CDR2: DFQATT and SNEGSKA (reference sequence). There are 10 residues in the CDR3. With 6 bases removed from V and 3 bases from J, the gap between germline ends came to 5 bases. The CDR3 region is CSAAYTEAFF. In DNA form, the CDR3 reads TGCAGTGCCGCGTACACTGAAGCTTTCTTT.

This clone was counted between two and nine times. This rearrangement joins TRBV5-8 to TRBJ2-7, with no clear D. V was shortened by 4 bases and J by 1 base, with 3 bases between the two germline ends. The germline gives CDR1 SGHTS, CDR2 YDEGEE. This CDR3 has 11 amino acids. The CDR3, as DNA: TGTGCCAGCAGCCGTTCCTACGAGCAGTACTTC. Translating gives CASSRSYEQYF.

This chain links TRBV2 with TRBJ1-2; no clear D. CDR3 length: 13 amino acids. Germline loops: CDR1 SNHLY, CDR2 FYNNEI. V lost 9 bases and J lost 9, with 20 bases in between. In DNA form, the CDR3 reads TGTGCCAGACGGACCACCGACGACGGGAGCTACACCTTC. As protein: CARRTTDDGSYTF. The whole variable domain, filled in from reference TRBV2 and TRBJ1-2, reads EPEVTQTPSHQVTQMGQEVILRCVPISNHLYFYWYRQILGQKVEFLVSFYNNEISEKSEIFDDQFSVERPDGSNFTLKIRSTKLEDSAMYFCARRTTDDGSYTFGSGTRLTVV.

The rearrangement links TRBV6-5 to TRBJ2-1, with D possibly matching TRBD2 (5 bases). Germline CDR1 MNHEY, CDR2 SVGAGI. The V end lost 6 bases, the J end lost 6 bases, and 15 bases lay between the germline ends. The CDR3 is 14 residues long. The CDR3 reads CASSPRGRPNEQFF. The CDR3 nucleotides read TGTGCCAGCAGCCCCCGGGGTAGACCCAATGAGCAGTTCTTC.

The chain links TRBV18 to TRBJ1-1; TRBD1 might be the D (6 bases). The V end lost 0 bases, the J end lost 0 bases, and 11 bases lay between the germline ends. CDR1 and CDR2 (germline): KGHSH, LQKENI. The CDR3 loop spans 16 amino acids. The CDR3 nucleotides read TGTGCCAGCTCACCACCTAACAGGGTTATGAACACTGAAGCTTTCTTT. As protein: CASSPPNRVMNTEAFF.

This clone appeared once. V and J are TRBV5-1 and TRBJ2-5; D possibly corresponds to TRBD2 (6 bases). The CDR3 has 14 residues. With 6 bases removed from V and 1 base from J, the gap between germline ends came to 13 bases. Germline V gene data show CDR1 as SGHRS and CDR2 as YFSETQ. The CDR3 protein is CASTRDGAQETQYF. As DNA, the CDR3 is TGCGCCAGCACGCGGGACGGAGCCCAAGAGACCCAGTACTTC.

This sequence joins TRBV28 and TRBJ1-2, with 8 bases fitting TRBD1. The CDR3 contains 13 residues. Trimming took 5 bases from V and 5 from J; bases not matched to a gene: 4. The germline V gene encodes CDR1 MDHEN and CDR2 SYDVKM. The CDR3 loop is CASSRTGMYGYTF. The DNA for the CDR3 is TGTGCCAGCAGTCGGACAGGGATGTATGGCTACACCTTC.

The V gene is TRBV11-1, the J gene TRBJ2-2; D perhaps matches TRBD2 (5 bases). The CDR3 consists of 19 residues. CDR1 SGHAT and CDR2 FQDESV come from the germline V gene (reference sequence). V lost 5 bases, J lost 1 base, and 23 bases lay in between. CDR3 nucleotides: TGTGCCAGCAGCACCTTGGCCCGGTTGGGAGCCGGGAACACCGGGGAGCTGTTTTTT. This encodes CASSTLARLGAGNTGELFF. The whole variable domain, filled in from reference TRBV11-1 and TRBJ2-2, reads EAEVAQSPRYKITEKSQAVAFWCDPISGHATLYWYRQILGQGPELLVQFQDESVVDDSQLPKDRFSAERLKGVDSTLKIQPAELGDSAMYLCASSTLARLGAGNTGELFFGEGSRLTVL.

The rearrangement uses TRBV7-9 and TRBJ2-1; 7 nucleotides agree with TRBD2. The J segment lost 8 bases and the V segment lost 0 bases, leaving 10 bases of the junction unmatched. Germline values: CDR1 SEHNR, CDR2 FQNEAQ (reference sequence). This CDR3 has 16 amino acids. The CDR3 DNA reads as TGTGCCAGCAGCTTAGCTGGGGCGGGAGTTAAGGATGAGCAGTTCTTC. Residues: CASSLAGAGVKDEQFF.